This record looks at one TCR beta chain sequence and its context. The data derive from a study of CD8 T cells in Susac syndrome. Random hexamers were used to reverse transcribe an amount of roughly 0.45 to 1 ug RNA. Across 54 Vbeta and 13 Jbeta, TCR beta CDR3 was amplified with immunoSEQ multiplex PCR. TCRdb passed the immunoSEQ multiplex PCR reads through MiXCR, listing each CDR3 protein once. The repertoire holds a few hundred thousand distinct CDR3 sequences, with 95% as singletons. Sequencing targeted TCR beta in blood CD8+ and CD4+ T cells. The TEMRA cells underwent FACS enrichment, while the CD8+ and CD4+ T cells underwent negative isolation. The CDR3 spans 15 residues. V lost 5 bases and J lost 2; bases outside the gene matches: 7. The germline gives CDR1 LNHNV, CDR2 YYDKDF (reference sequence).

Sequenced material: CD4+ T cells from PBMCs. V usage is TRBV15 and J usage is TRBJ2-3; the match to TRBD2 covers 7 bases. The TCR originated in a human donor with multiple sclerosis. CDR3 sequence: CATSGLAAHTDTQYF. CDR3 in DNA: TGTGCCACCAGCGGCCTAGCGGCGCACACAGATACGCAGTATTTT.